The 13 T cell receptor beta chains reported below all come from one sample, sequenced in a study of T cell responses to AZD1222 COVID-19 vaccine. Assay used: immunoSEQ multiplex PCR; TCRdb lists only in-frame clones, some missing. This sample has some 140,000 clones; around 93% occur once, and the top ten carry about 3%. The specimen was peripheral blood, collected on day 0 of AZD1222 vaccination. The receptors here all came from an adult in good health.

The V gene is TRBV6-5, the J gene TRBJ2-1; 8 bases align to TRBD2. Per germline, CDR1 MNHEY and CDR2 SVGAGI. Unmatched junction bases numbered 7, after V lost 8 bases and J lost 1 base. The CDR3 covers 15 residues. Here the CDR3 DNA reads TGTGCCAGCGGAGAAAGCGGGAGTTCCTACAATGAGCAGTTCTTC. This codes for CASGESGSSYNEQFF.

The chain is built from TRBV2 and TRBJ1-2; D gene uncertain. The V end was cut by 6 bases, the J end by 4 bases, with 12 bases between. From germline, CDR1 is SNHLY and CDR2 FYNNEI. The CDR3 has 13 amino acids. This CDR3 reads CASRDGPLYGYTF. CDR3 DNA sequence: TGTGCCAGCAGGGACGGCCCCCTCTATGGCTACACCTTC.

The chain links TRBV4-3 to TRBJ1-2; no firm D call. Trimming removed 0 bases from V and 0 bases from J, with 17 bases in between. CDR1 is LGHNA, CDR2 YSLEER, per germline. CDR3 length: 18 residues. This chain's CDR3 is CASSQDQRSANSNYGYTF. The DNA of the CDR3 is TGCGCCAGCAGCCAAGATCAGCGGTCAGCAAATTCTAACTATGGCTACACCTTC.

The chain employs TRBV7-2 and TRBJ1-5, with D possibly TRBD1 on 6 matching bases. Trimming removed 5 bases at V and 5 bases at J, with 16 bases between. Germline CDR1 reads SGHTA; CDR2 reads FQGNSA. CDR3 length: 15 amino acids. The DNA of the CDR3 is TGTGCCAGCAGCCCTTCGGGGACAAAACATCAGCCCCAGCATTTT. It codes for CASSPSGTKHQPQHF.

The gene calls are TRBV27 and TRBJ2-2, with 9 bases lining up with TRBD2. Germline-derived CDR1 and CDR2 are MNHEY and SMNVEV (reference sequence). J gave up 2 bases and V 5 bases, and 3 bases lay outside the gene matches. CDR3 length equals 15 residues. The CDR3 reads CASSRLAVNTGELFF. CDR3 nucleotides: TGTGCCAGCAGTCGACTAGCGGTCAACACCGGGGAGCTGTTTTTT.

The chain recombines TRBV6-4 with TRBJ2-3; TRBD1 or TRBD2 may be the D gene (5 bases each). The germline CDR1 and CDR2 sequences are MRHNA and SNTAGT. CDR3 size: 13 residues. Trimming took 8 bases from V and 2 from J, leaving 11 bases between them. The CDR3 spells CASSQGDTDTQYF. In nucleotides, the CDR3 is TGTGCCAGCTCTCAGGGAGACACAGATACGCAGTATTTT.

Only one count was recorded for this clone. V and J are TRBV30 and TRBJ2-1; D is ambiguous. The CDR3 runs 13 residues. Trimming took 0 bases from V and 5 from J, leaving 8 bases between them. The germline V gene has CDR1 GTSNPN and CDR2 SVGIG (reference sequence). The CDR3 sequence is CAWSVGYNNEQFF. The CDR3 DNA reads TGTGCCTGGAGTGTAGGGTACAACAATGAGCAGTTCTTC.

This chain links TRBV7-8 with TRBJ1-2; TRBD1 is a possible D gene (5 bases). The V end lost 2 bases, the J end lost 2 bases, and 9 bases lay between the germline ends. This CDR3 is 14 amino acids long. In germline, CDR1 is SGHVS, CDR2 FQNEAQ. Written as DNA, the CDR3 is TGTGCCAGCAGCTTACCAGGGATAAACTATGGCTACACCTTC. Translated, it gives CASSLPGINYGYTF. Full variable domain (outside the CDR3, taken from reference TRBV7-8 and TRBJ1-2): GAGVSQSPRYKVAKRGQDVALRCDPISGHVSLFWYQQALGQGPEFLTYFQNEAQLDKSGLPSDRFFAERPEGSVSTLKIQRTQQEDSAVYLCASSLPGINYGYTFGSGTRLTVV.

V usage is TRBV6-5 and J usage is TRBJ1-2, with D perhaps TRBD1 (5 bases). V was trimmed by 0 bases and J by 10 bases, leaving 12 bases between them. The V gene's germline CDR1 is MNHEY and CDR2 SVGAGI. The CDR3 extends over 13 amino acids. CDR3: CASSYSGTSHYTF. DNA of the CDR3: TGTGCCAGCAGTTACTCCGGGACGTCTCACTACACCTTC.

V and J are TRBV30 and TRBJ1-1; a possible D gene is TRBD1 (6 bases). Germline CDR1 reads GTSNPN; CDR2 reads SVGIG (reference sequence). The CDR3 has 14 amino acids. Trimming stripped 5 bases from V and 0 bases from J, with 13 bases between. The CDR3: CAWGRTVMNTEAFF. CDR3 nucleotide sequence: TGTGCCTGGGGACGGACAGTTATGAACACTGAAGCTTTCTTT.

The chain carries TRBV5-6 and TRBJ2-3; TRBD2 aligns across 9 bases. The CDR3 contains 16 residues. V lost 3 bases to trimming and J lost 3 bases; unmatched junction nucleotides: 8. Germline V CDR1 and CDR2: SGHDT, YYEEEE. For the CDR3, the DNA is TGTGCCAGCAGCTCCCTGGGCGGGGGGGCAACAGATACGCAGTATTTT. As protein: CASSSLGGGATDTQYF.

Details on this clone: Other DNA sequences in the sample encode the same CDR3. V usage is TRBV18 and J usage is TRBJ1-4, with a weak D call TRBD1 (6 bases). This CDR3 spans 13 amino acids. The V gene's germline CDR1 is KGHSH and CDR2 LQKENI. The V gene lost 2 bases and the J gene lost 6 bases, with 7 bases spanning the gap. The CDR3 DNA reads TGTGCCAGCTCACCAGGGGGCGATGAAAAACTGTTTTTT. Translation gives CASSPGGDEKLFF.

The rearrangement joins TRBV20-1 to TRBJ2-7; a possible D gene is TRBD2 (6 bases). This CDR3 is built from 14 residues. Germline V gene sequence: CDR1 DFQATT, CDR2 SNEGSKA (reference sequence). V was pared by 3 bases and J by 1 base, with 13 bases between. The CDR3 is CSASPGLVSYEQYF. CDR3 sequence (DNA): TGCAGTGCTAGTCCGGGACTGGTTTCCTACGAGCAGTACTTC.